This TCR beta chain was observed in a study of T cell responses to AZD1222 COVID-19 vaccine. V was shortened by 4 bases and J by 0 bases, with 14 bases between the two germline ends. The germline CDR1 and CDR2 sequences are SGHRS and YFSETQ. The CDR3 contains 15 residues. Assay used: immunoSEQ multiplex PCR; TCRdb lists only in-frame clones, some missing. Found here are 150,000 or so clones, 85% to 90% of them singletons; the top ten hold 5.5%. Study conclusions and caveats: White British ancestry dominated among donors, who included more females, and clonal diversity was possibly underestimated. Of the AZD1222 recipients, only 5 to 7 were seropositive at baseline. Reports say nearly half of spike-specific TCRs go after unmutated variant regions. After two AZD1222 doses, spike-specific TCR breadth and depth rose versus day 0.

As concerns this clone: The antigen is undetermined.

This chain links TRBV5-1 with TRBJ2-7, with D maybe TRBD2 (5 bases). This receptor was identified in an adult in good health. The sample consisted of peripheral blood, taken on day 0 of MenACWY control vaccination. The CDR3: CASSPSGLLSYEQYF. The DNA of the CDR3 is TGCGCCAGCAGCCCCTCTGGACTGCTCTCCTACGAGCAGTACTTC.